This TCR beta chain was identified in a study of OX40 agonist ivuxolimab in advanced cancers. Study-wide background: Prior checkpoint blockade (anti-PD-1, anti-PD-L1 or anti-CTLA-4) was permitted; approximately 40% had it.

V was cut by 2 bases and J by 2 bases, with 10 bases left in between. This CDR3 comprises 15 residues. Germline V gene sequence: CDR1 MGHRA, CDR2 YSYEKL. Study-wide results and caveats: CD8+ T cells averaged more expanded clones than CD4+.

In regard to this clone: Its antigen is still unknown.

Data came from immunoSEQ multiplex PCR; TCRdb stores just in-frame clones and leaves some out. The sample yields roughly 100,000 clones, approximately 90% seen once. Sequenced here: CD4+ or CD8+ T cells sorted from blood, sampled in a trial of the OX40 agonist ivuxolimab. J is TRBJ1-5 and V is TRBV4-1; tentative D call: TRBD1 (6 bases). The source of this sequence is an adult with an advanced solid tumor such as melanoma, head and neck, liver or kidney cancer. The CDR3 loop is CASSQHRVGNQPQHF. As DNA, the CDR3 is TGCGCCAGCAGCCAACACAGGGTTGGCAATCAGCCCCAGCATTTT.